This T cell receptor (beta chain) was identified in a study of blood T cell repertoires in COVID-19. Turning to the study itself: Acute and convalescent COVID-19 samples came from the United States, Italy and Spain.

Profiling relied on immunoSEQ multiplex PCR, and the TCRdb table lists in-frame clones only, not all of them. Of 150,000 or so clones in the sample, around 91% are singletons; the top ten hold roughly 15%. Germline CDR1 reads MDHEN; CDR2 reads SYDVKM. Trimming took 5 bases from V and 3 from J, leaving 8 bases between them. This CDR3 spans 12 amino acids. This rearrangement joins TRBV28 to TRBJ2-7, with D tentatively TRBD2 (5 bases). This receptor was identified in a woman in her 40s with acute or convalescent COVID-19. Sequencing used peripheral blood. In DNA, the CDR3 is TGTGCCAGCAGTAAACGGGGCTACGAGCAGTACTTC. Amino acid sequence: CASSKRGYEQYF.